This T cell receptor beta chain was obtained from a study of T cell repertoires in cytomegalovirus infection (dated by TCRdb to about 2019). Describing the broader study: Alongside well-studied HLA-B-restricted epitopes, the peptide stimulations were aimed at recently identified HLA-C-restricted CMV epitopes, whose presentation resists viral immunomodulation. The HLA type of each donor mattered for the analysis, because public TCR beta signatures pointed to carriage of CMV infection along with the matching HLA type. Study-level results and caveats: Cumulative frequency of public TCR beta family members discriminated carriers of CMV infection plus the relevant HLA type in this cohort and an independent 352-donor cohort. The ex vivo response was dominated by HLA-C-restricted CMV-specific TCR beta clonotypes, which also provided the single most frequent clonotype in two of eight donors.

Sequencing was carried out with an Illumina HiSeq 1500. TCRdb's own reprocessing of the public reads used fastp at Q25 and MiXCR and kept productive beta chains. Rows matching on CDR3 protein sequence are summarized as one entry with the most common DNA and genes. This sample gives 830,000 or so distinct CDR3 sequences in total; approximately 32% of them show up just once. The ten most abundant clones make up roughly 12% of the sample. Reading from cysteine to phenylalanine, the CDR3 counts 17 amino acids. Only the CDR3 portion is preserved as DNA: 51 bases, with reading frame beginning at the first base. CDR1 MNHEY and CDR2 SMNVEV are derived from the germline V gene (reference sequence). At the junction V is shortened by 5 bases and J by 0 bases, with 17 bases in between. A few counts support this clonotype. The specificity of this receptor is unknown. No qualities accompany the bases; no much larger clone lies one base away.

This specimen's treatment or condition label, per the study, means: in vitro stimulation with specific CMV peptide epitopes to enrich CMV-specific T cells. Here the sequenced sample was cultured CD8+ T cells from PBMCs, taken from culture after CMV antigen stimulation. This sequence was found in a human donor in good health (CMV status not recorded). Some clones in this sample may be carry-over from other donors' samples. Recombination connected TRBV27 to TRBJ1-3; the D segment cannot be called with confidence. CDR3 sequence: CASSDYSAGYSGNTIYF. The DNA reads as follows: TGTGCCAGCAGTGATTACAGCGCGGGGTACTCTGGAAACACCATATATTTT.